Following are 14 T cell receptor beta chains from one sample sequenced in a study of T-cell memory formation after mild COVID-19. Via MiXCR, TCRdb re-called the 5' RACE reads, giving one row per CDR3 protein. The table records 200,000 to 250,000 distinct CDR3 sequences, 8% to 9.5% of them present only once. The sample consisted of PBMCs or a T cell subset sorted from them (not recorded which). The receptors derive from a man between 18 and 29 years old who had mild COVID-19 (a few samples of this study predate the infection). Cell type and time point are not known.

Ten or more counts support this clonotype. The CDR3: CSVEEVVRSYTF. The CDR3 DNA reads as TGCAGCGTTGAAGAGGTCGTCAGGAGCTACACCTTC. V is TRBV29-1 and J is TRBJ1-2; D is undetermined. Germline CDR1 is SQVTM and CDR2 is ANQGSEA. V was trimmed by 0 bases and J by 9 bases, leaving 11 bases between them. This CDR3 spans 12 amino acids.

The chain combines TRBV9 with TRBJ2-3; the match to TRBD2 covers 12 bases. The V and J ends lost 3 bases and 3 bases, in that order; junction bases with no gene match: 8. CDR1 and CDR2 from the germline V gene are SGDLS and YYNGEE. CDR3 length: 17 residues. DNA for the CDR3: TGTGCCAGCAGCGACACCGGACTAGCGGGAAGAACAGATACGCAGTATTTT. Its translation is CASSDTGLAGRTDTQYF.

CDR3 sequence (DNA): TGTGCCAGCAGCCCGCCCGGGGGCCGCTATGGCTACACCTTC. It is translated as CASSPPGGRYGYTF. The chain has TRBV7-9 and TRBJ1-2, with D possibly being TRBD1 (6 bases). This CDR3 region has 14 residues. CDR1 is SEHNR and CDR2 is FQNEAQ in the germline V gene (reference sequence). The germline V and J ends were trimmed by 5 bases and 4 bases, with 14 bases remaining between them.

The chain recombines TRBV12-3 or TRBV12-4 with TRBJ1-2; 7 bases agree with TRBD1. Losses at the gene ends were 3 bases for V and 8 bases for J; bases not matched to a gene: 3. The CDR3 runs to 12 residues. The CDR3 spells CASSFGTAGYTF. The DNA of the CDR3 is TGTGCCAGCAGTTTCGGGACAGCGGGCTACACCTTC.

This clonotype was counted between two and nine times. The chain employs TRBV4-1 and TRBJ2-7, with a weak D call TRBD1 (6 bases). The germline CDR1 and CDR2 sequences are MGHRA and YSYEKL. Deletions cut 4 bases from V and 2 bases from J, with 12 bases between. The length of the CDR3 is 14 residues. This CDR3 reads CASSRDRNTYEQYF. The CDR3 DNA follows: TGCGCCAGCAGCCGAGACAGGAATACCTACGAGCAGTACTTC.

This chain links TRBV5-6 with TRBJ2-5; TRBD1 or TRBD2 may be the D gene (5 bases each). CDR3 length equals 16 residues. The germline V and J ends were trimmed by 3 bases and 2 bases, with 17 bases remaining between them. Germline V gene sequence: CDR1 SGHDT, CDR2 YYEEEE. The CDR3 reads CASSSGLWLDQETQYF. CDR3 sequence (DNA): TGTGCCAGCAGCTCGGGGCTGTGGCTCGATCAAGAGACCCAGTACTTC.

This rearrangement joins TRBV6-6 to TRBJ1-2; D unresolved. V lost 8 bases and J lost 7, with 14 bases in between. The CDR3 consists of 12 residues. The germline V gene has CDR1 MNHNY and CDR2 SVGAGI (reference sequence). CDR3 DNA: TGTGCCAGCCTCCGTGAGGGAGGTGGCTACACCTTC. This encodes CASLREGGGYTF.

This clonotype was seen repeatedly, ten times or more. One junction end disagrees with the germline gene, perhaps due to a read error. The rearrangement uses TRBV7-9 and TRBJ2-5; the D is unclear. The CDR3 consists of 10 residues. Germline CDR1 and CDR2: SEHNR and FQNEAQ (reference sequence). DNA of the CDR3: TGCGCCAGCAGCTTGGAGACCCAGTACTTC. Translating it yields CASSLETQYF.

This clonotype was counted a few times. This chain joins TRBV7-9 and TRBJ2-1; 10 nucleotides align to TRBD2. V dropped 3 bases and J dropped 7; count of bases not matched to a gene: 6. This CDR3 has 15 residues. Germline V gene lookup returns CDR1 SEHNR and CDR2 FQNEAQ (reference sequence). The CDR3 DNA is TGTGCCAGCAGCTTCGTTACTAGCGGGACAAATGAGCAGTTCTTC. Its translation: CASSFVTSGTNEQFF.

The V and J genes are TRBV7-2 and TRBJ2-3, with D hard to call. The germline V gene encodes CDR1 SGHTA and CDR2 FQGNSA. The CDR3 has 12 residues. The germline V and J ends were trimmed by 4 bases and 6 bases, with 8 bases remaining between them. Written as DNA, the CDR3 is TGTGCCAGCAGCTCCTTCCCGGATACGCAGTATTTT. Translation gives CASSSFPDTQYF.

The genes are TRBV12-3 or TRBV12-4 and TRBJ2-7; 10 bases are shared with TRBD2. Losses at the gene ends were 3 bases for V and 0 bases for J; bases not matched to a gene: 8. The CDR3 loop spans 17 amino acids. The DNA for the CDR3 is TGTGCCAGCAGTTTGTCTAGCGGGGGTACAAGCTCCTACGAGCAGTACTTC. Its translation: CASSLSSGGTSSYEQYF.

The CDR3 DNA reads TGTGCCAGCAGCGCGCCTAGGGGCGAGCAGTACTTC. Its protein product is CASSAPRGEQYF. The chain uses TRBV3-1 and TRBJ2-7; a weak D match, TRBD1 (5 bases). The germline V and J ends were trimmed by 5 bases and 6 bases, with 11 bases remaining between them. Germline CDR1 and CDR2: LGHDT and YNNKEL (reference sequence). There are 12 residues in the CDR3.

This chain uses TRBV20-1 with TRBJ2-7; 9 positions agree with TRBD1. The junction had 4 bases not matched to a gene; V was cut back by 4 bases and J by 6 bases. This CDR3 spans 12 amino acids. Germline CDR1 reads DFQATT; CDR2 reads SNEGSKA (reference sequence). The CDR3 spells CSANTGGGEQYF. DNA of the CDR3: TGCAGTGCTAACACAGGGGGCGGCGAGCAGTACTTC.

This clonotype was found many times. An end of the junction does not agree with germline; a read error may underlie this. This chain connects TRBV5-6 to TRBJ1-6; 11 bases agree with TRBD1. Germline V gives CDR1 SGHDT, CDR2 YYEEEE. CDR3 size: 15 residues. DNA for the CDR3: TGTGCCAGCAACTTGAGAGGGACAGGGGGTTCACCCCTCCACTTT. Protein: CASNLRGTGGSPLHF.